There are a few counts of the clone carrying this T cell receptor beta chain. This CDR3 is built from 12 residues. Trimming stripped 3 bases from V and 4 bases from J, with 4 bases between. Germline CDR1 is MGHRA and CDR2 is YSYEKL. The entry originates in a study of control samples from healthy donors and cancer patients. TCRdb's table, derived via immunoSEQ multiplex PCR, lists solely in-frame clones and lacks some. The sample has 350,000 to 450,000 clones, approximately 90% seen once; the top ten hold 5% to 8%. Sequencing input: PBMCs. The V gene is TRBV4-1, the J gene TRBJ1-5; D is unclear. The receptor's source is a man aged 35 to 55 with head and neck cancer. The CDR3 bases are TGCGCCAGCAGCCACCCGAATCAGCCCCAGCATTTT. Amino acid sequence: CASSHPNQPQHF.